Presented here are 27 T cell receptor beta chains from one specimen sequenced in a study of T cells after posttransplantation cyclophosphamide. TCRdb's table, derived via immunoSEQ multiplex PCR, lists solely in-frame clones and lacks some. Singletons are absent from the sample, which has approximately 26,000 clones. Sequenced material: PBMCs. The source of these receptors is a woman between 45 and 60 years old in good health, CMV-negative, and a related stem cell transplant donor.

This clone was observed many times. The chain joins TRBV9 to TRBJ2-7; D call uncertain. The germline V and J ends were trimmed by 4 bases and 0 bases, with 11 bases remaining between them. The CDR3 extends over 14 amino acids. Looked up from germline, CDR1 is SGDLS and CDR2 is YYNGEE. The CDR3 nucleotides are TGTGCCAGCAGCCCCTACCATCACTCCTACGAGCAGTACTTC. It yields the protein CASSPYHHSYEQYF.

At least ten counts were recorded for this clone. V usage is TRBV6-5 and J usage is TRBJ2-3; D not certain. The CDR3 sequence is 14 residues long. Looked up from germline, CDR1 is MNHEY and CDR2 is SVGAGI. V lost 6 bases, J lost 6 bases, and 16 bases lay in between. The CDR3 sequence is CASRQRNPWDTQYF. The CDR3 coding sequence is TGTGCCAGCAGACAGAGAAACCCTTGGGATACGCAGTATTTT.

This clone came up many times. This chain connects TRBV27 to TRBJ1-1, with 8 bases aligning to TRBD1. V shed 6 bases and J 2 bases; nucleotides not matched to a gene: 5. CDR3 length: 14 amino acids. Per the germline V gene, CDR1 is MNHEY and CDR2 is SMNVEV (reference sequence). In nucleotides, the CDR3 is TGTGCCAGCAGAACAGGGGGAGGTAACACTGAAGCTTTCTTT. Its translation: CASRTGGGNTEAFF.

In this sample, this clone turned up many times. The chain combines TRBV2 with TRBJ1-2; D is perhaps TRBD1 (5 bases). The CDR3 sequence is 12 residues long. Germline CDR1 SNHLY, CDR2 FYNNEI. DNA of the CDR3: TGTGCAACGGGGGTTGGCGCTTATGGCTACACCTTC. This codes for CATGVGAYGYTF. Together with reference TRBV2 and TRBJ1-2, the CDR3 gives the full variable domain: EPEVTQTPSHQVTQMGQEVILRCVPISNHLYFYWYRQILGQKVEFLVSFYNNEISEKSEIFDDQFSVERPDGSNFTLKIRSTKLEDSAMYFCATGVGAYGYTFGSGTRLTVV.

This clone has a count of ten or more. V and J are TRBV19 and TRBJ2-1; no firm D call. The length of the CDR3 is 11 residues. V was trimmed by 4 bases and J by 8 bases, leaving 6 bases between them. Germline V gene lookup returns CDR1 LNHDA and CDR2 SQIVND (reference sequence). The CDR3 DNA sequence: TGTGCCAGTAGTACGAGGTATGAGCAGTTCTTC. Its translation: CASSTRYEQFF.

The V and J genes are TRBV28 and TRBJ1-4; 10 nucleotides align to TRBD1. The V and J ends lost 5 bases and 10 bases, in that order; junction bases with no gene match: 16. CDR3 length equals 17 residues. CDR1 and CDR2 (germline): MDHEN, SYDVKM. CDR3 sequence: CASSADGTGEQWGKLFF. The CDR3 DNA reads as TGTGCCAGCAGTGCAGACGGGACAGGGGAACAATGGGGAAAACTGTTTTTT. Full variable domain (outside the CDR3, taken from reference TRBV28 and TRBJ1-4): DVKVTQSSRYLVKRTGEKVFLECVQDMDHENMFWYRQDPGLGLRLIYFSYDVKMKEKGDIPEGYSVSREKKERFSLILESASTNQTSMYLCASSADGTGEQWGKLFFGSGTQLSVL.

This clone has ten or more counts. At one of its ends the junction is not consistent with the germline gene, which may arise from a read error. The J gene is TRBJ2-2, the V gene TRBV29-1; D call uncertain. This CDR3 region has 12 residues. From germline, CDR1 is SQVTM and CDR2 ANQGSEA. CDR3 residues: CSVVHNSGELFF. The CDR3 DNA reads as TGCAGCGTTGTACATAACAGCGGGGAGCTGTTTTTT.

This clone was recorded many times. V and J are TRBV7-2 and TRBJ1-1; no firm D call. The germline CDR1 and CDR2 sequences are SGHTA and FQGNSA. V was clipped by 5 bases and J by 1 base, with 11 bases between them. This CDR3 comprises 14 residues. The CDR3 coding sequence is TGTGCCAGCAGCCGAATGAGGAGGAACACTGAAGCTTTCTTT. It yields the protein CASSRMRRNTEAFF. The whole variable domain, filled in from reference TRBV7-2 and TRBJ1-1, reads GAGVSQSPSNKVTEKGKDVELRCDPISGHTALYWYRQSLGQGLEFLIYFQGNSAPDKSGLPSDRFSAERTGGSVSTLTIQRTQQEDSAVYLCASSRMRRNTEAFFGQGTRLTVV.

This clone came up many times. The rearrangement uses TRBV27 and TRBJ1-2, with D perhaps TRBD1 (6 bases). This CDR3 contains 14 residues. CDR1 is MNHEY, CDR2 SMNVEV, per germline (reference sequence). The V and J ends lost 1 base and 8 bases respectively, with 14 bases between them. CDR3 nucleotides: TGTGCCAGCAGTTTATGGGGGCGGGCCGCGGGCTACACCTTC. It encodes CASSLWGRAAGYTF.

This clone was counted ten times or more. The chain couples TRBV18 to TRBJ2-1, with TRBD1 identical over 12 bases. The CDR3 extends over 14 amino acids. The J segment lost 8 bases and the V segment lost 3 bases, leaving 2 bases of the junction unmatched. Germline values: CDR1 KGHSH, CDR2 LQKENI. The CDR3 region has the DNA TGTGCCAGCTCACCCGGGACAGGGGGCGATGAGCAGTTCTTC. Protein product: CASSPGTGGDEQFF.

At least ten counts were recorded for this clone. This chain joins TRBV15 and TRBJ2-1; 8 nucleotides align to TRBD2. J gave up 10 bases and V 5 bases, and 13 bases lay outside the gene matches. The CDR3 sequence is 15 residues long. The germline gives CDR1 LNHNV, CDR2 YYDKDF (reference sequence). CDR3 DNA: TGTGCCACCAGCGCCGGGACTAGGAGGGTTAGCGAGCAGTTCTTC. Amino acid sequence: CATSAGTRRVSEQFF.

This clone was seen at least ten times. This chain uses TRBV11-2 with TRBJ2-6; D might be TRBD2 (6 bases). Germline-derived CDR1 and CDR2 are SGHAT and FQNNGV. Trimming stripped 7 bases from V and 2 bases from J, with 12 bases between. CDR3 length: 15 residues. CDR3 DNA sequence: TGTGCCAGCACCCTGTCGGGGGCTGGGGCCAACGTCCTGACTTTC. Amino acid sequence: CASTLSGAGANVLTF.

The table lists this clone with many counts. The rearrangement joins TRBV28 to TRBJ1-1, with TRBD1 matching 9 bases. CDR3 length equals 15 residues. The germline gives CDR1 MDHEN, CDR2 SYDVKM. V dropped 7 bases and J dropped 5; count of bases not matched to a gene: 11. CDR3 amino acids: CASKIEQGARTEAFF. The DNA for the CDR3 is TGTGCCAGCAAGATCGAACAGGGGGCGCGAACTGAAGCTTTCTTT.

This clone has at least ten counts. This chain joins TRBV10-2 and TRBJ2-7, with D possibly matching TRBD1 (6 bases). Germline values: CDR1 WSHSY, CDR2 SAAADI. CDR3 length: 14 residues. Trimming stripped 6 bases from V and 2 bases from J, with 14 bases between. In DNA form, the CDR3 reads TGCGCCAGCAGCCGGGACATCATGACCTACGAGCAGTACTTC. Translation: CASSRDIMTYEQYF.

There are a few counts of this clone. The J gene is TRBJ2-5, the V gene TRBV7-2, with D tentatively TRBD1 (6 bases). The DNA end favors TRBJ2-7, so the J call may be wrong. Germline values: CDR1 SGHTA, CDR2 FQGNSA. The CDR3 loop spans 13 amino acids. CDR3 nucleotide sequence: TGTGCCAGCAGCTTGTACAGGGTATACGAGCAGTACTTC. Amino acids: CASSLYRVYEQYF.

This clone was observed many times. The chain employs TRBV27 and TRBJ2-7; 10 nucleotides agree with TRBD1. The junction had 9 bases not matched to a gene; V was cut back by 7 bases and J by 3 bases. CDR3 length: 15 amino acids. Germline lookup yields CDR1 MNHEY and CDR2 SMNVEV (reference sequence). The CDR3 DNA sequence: TGTGCCAGCAAGATCCGGACAGGGGGGTACTACGAGCAGTACTTC. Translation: CASKIRTGGYYEQYF.

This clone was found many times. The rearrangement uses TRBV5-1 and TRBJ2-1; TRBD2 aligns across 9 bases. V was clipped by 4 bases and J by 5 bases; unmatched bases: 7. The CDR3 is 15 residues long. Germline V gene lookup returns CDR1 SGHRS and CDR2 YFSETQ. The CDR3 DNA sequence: TGCGCCAGCAGCCCCCCTAGACTAGCGGACAATGAGCAGTTCTTC. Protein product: CASSPPRLADNEQFF. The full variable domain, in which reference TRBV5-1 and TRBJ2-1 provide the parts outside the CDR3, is KAGVTQTPRYLIKTRGQQVTLSCSPISGHRSVSWYQQTPGQGLQFLFEYFSETQRNKGNFPGRFSGRQFSNSRSEMNVSTLELGDSALYLCASSPPRLADNEQFFGPGTRLTVL.

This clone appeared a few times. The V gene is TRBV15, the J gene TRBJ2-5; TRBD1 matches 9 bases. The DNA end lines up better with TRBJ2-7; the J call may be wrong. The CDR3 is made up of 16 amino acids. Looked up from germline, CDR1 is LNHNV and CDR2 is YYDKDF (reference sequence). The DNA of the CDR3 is TGTGCCACCAGCAGAGATCGTAGTGGGACAGGGTTCGAGCAGTACTTC. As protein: CATSRDRSGTGFEQYF.

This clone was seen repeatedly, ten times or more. As DNA, the CDR3 is TGCGCCAGCAGCTTGTTACGCGGGGGGCCATCCTACAATGAGCAGTTCTTC. Its translation: CASSLLRGGPSYNEQFF. This sequence joins TRBV5-1 and TRBJ2-1; TRBD2 aligns across 8 bases. This CDR3 region has 17 residues. The trim removed 1 base at V and 1 base at J, leaving 7 bases unmatched. Germline lookup yields CDR1 SGHRS and CDR2 YFSETQ.

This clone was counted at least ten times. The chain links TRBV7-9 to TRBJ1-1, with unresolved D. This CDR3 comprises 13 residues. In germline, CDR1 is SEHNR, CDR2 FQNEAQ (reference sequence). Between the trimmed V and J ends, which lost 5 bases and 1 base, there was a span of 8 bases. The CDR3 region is CASSPSGNTEAFF. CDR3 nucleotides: TGTGCCAGCAGCCCATCAGGGAACACTGAAGCTTTCTTT.

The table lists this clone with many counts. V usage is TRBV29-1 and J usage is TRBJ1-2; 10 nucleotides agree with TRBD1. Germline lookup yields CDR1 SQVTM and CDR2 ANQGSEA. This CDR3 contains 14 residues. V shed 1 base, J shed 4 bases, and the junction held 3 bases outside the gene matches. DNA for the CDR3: TGCAGCGTTGAAGGACAGGGGGCATTCTATGGCTACACCTTC. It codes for CSVEGQGAFYGYTF.

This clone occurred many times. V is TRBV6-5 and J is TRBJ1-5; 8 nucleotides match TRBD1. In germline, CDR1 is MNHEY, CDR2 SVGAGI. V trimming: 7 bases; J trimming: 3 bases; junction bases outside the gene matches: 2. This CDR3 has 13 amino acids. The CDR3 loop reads CASTRGHNQPQHF. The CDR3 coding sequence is TGTGCCAGCACCAGGGGGCACAATCAGCCCCAGCATTTT.

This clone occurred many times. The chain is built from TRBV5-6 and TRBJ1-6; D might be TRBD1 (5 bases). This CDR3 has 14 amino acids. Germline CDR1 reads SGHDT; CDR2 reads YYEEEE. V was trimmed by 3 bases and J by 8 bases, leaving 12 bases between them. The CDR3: CASSSGRLDSPLHF. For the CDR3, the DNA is TGTGCCAGCAGCTCAGGGAGGTTGGATTCACCCCTCCACTTT. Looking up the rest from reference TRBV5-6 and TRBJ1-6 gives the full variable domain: DAGVTQSPTHLIKTRGQQVTLRCSPKSGHDTVSWYQQALGQGPQFIFQYYEEEERQRGNFPDRFSGHQFPNYSSELNVNALLLGDSALYLCASSSGRLDSPLHFGNGTRLTVT.

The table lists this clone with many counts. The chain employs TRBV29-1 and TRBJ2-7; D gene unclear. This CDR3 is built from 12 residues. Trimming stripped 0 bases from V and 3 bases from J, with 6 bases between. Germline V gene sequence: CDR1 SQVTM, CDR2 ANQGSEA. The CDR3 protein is CSVEDRLYEQYF. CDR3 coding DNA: TGCAGCGTTGAAGACAGGCTCTACGAGCAGTACTTC.

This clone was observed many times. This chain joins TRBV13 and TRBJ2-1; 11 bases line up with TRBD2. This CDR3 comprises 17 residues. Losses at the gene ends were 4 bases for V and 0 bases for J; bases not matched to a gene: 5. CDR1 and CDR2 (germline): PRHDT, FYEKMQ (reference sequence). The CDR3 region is CASSWLAGGSSYNEQFF. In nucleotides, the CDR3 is TGTGCCAGCAGCTGGCTAGCGGGAGGCAGCTCCTACAATGAGCAGTTCTTC.

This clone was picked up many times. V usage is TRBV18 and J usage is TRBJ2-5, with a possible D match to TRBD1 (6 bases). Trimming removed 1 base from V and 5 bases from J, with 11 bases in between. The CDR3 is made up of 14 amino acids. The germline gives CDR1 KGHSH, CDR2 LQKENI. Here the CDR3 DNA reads TGTGCCAGCTCACCACTACAGGGTGCGGAGACCCAGTACTTC. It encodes CASSPLQGAETQYF. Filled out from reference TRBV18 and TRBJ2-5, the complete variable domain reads NAGVMQNPRHLVRRRGQEARLRCSPMKGHSHVYWYRQLPEEGLKFMVYLQKENIIDESGMPKERFSAEFPKEGPSILRIQQVVRGDSAAYFCASSPLQGAETQYFGPGTRLLVL.

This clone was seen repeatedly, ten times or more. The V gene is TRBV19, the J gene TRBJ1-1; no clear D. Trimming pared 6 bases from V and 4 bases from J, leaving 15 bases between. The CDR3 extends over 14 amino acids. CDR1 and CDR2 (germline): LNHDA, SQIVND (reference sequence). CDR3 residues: CASRAANLGTEAFF. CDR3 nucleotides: TGTGCCAGTAGGGCCGCAAATCTTGGCACTGAAGCTTTCTTT.